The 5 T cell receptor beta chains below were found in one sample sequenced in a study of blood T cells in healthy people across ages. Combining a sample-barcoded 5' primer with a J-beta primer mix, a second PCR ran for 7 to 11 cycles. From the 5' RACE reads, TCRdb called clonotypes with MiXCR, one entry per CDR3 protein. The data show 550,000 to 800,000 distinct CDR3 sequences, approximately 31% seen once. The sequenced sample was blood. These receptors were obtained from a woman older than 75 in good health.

In DNA, the CDR3 is TGTGCCAGCAGCCAAGGGGAGGGACAGGGGGCCAACGAGCAGTACTTC. This encodes CASSQGEGQGANEQYF. V and J are TRBV4-2 and TRBJ2-7, with 12 nucleotides matching TRBD1. This CDR3 comprises 16 residues. The trim removed 1 base at V and 5 bases at J, leaving 6 bases unmatched. Per germline, CDR1 LGHNA and CDR2 YNFKEQ.

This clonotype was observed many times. The CDR3 loop reads CASSLGSWNEQYF. As DNA, the CDR3 is TGTGCCAGCAGCTTAGGCTCGTGGAACGAGCAGTACTTC. The chain joins TRBV7-2 to TRBJ2-7; D is uncertain. CDR1 SGHTA and CDR2 FQGNSA come from the germline V gene. This CDR3 has 13 residues. The V end lost 1 base, the J end lost 5 bases, and 9 bases lay between the germline ends.

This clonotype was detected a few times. The CDR3 sequence is CASSLRTQGFEAFF. CDR3 nucleotide sequence: TGCGCCAGCAGCCTCCGCACACAGGGATTTGAAGCTTTCTTT. The V call is TRBV4-3, the J call TRBJ1-1, with a possible D match to TRBD1 (6 bases). This CDR3 spans 14 amino acids. V shed 4 bases and J shed 7 bases, with 16 bases lying between them. Germline V lookup: CDR1 LGHNA, CDR2 YSLEER.

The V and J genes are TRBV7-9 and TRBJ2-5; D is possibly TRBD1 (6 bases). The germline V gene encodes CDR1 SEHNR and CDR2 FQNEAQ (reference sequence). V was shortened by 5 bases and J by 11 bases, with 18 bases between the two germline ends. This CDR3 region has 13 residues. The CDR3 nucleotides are TGTGCCAGCAGCACGACAGGCTACAATGAGCAGTACTTC. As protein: CASSTTGYNEQYF.

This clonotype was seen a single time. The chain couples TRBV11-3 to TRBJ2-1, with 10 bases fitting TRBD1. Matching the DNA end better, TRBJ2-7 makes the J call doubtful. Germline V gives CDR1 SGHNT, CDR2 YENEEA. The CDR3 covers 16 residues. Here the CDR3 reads CASSLARTGGHNEQYF. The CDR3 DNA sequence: TGTGCCAGCAGCTTAGCCCGGACAGGGGGTCACAATGAGCAGTACTTC.